Shown below are 17 T cell receptor beta chains from a single sample sequenced in a study of blood T cell repertoires in COVID-19. Data came from immunoSEQ multiplex PCR; TCRdb stores just in-frame clones and leaves some out. In the table there are tens of thousands of clones, 85% to 90% of which are singletons. Sequenced: peripheral blood. These receptors were collected from a woman older than 75 with active or convalescent COVID-19.

There are a few counts of this clone. The chain employs TRBV29-1 and TRBJ2-1; 14 bases are shared with TRBD2. The CDR3 totals 15 residues. Germline V gene data show CDR1 as SQVTM and CDR2 as ANQGSEA. The trim removed 6 bases at V and 8 bases at J, leaving 9 bases unmatched. CDR3: CSVNTGLAGGDEQFF. In DNA form, the CDR3 reads TGCAGCGTGAACACCGGACTAGCGGGAGGAGATGAGCAGTTCTTC.

The J gene is TRBJ1-1, the V gene TRBV21-1; the table's D call, TRBD1, was not checked against the DNA. TRBV21-1 is listed as a pseudogene. This CDR3 is 17 amino acids long. CDR3 in amino acids: CASSKEDRGRANTEAFF. The DNA of the CDR3 is TGTGCCAGCAGCAAAGAGGACAGGGGGCGGGCGAACACTGAAGCTTTCTTT.

The chain is built from TRBV18 and TRBJ2-7; D uncertain. CDR1 and CDR2 from the germline V gene are KGHSH and LQKENI. V was clipped by 2 bases and J by 6 bases, with 8 bases between them. The CDR3 is 12 amino acids. The CDR3 DNA is TGTGCCAGCTCACCAGGTAGTACCGAGCAGTACTTC. Encoded protein: CASSPGSTEQYF.

The gene calls are TRBV28 and TRBJ2-5; D unresolved. This CDR3 spans 12 amino acids. Germline lookup yields CDR1 MDHEN and CDR2 SYDVKM. V lost 5 bases, J lost 0 bases, and 4 bases lay in between. The CDR3 DNA reads TGTGCCAGCAGTCAGTACCAAGAGACCCAGTACTTC. Translating gives CASSQYQETQYF.

The chain has TRBV3-1 (or the pseudogene TRBV3-2) and TRBJ2-3; tentative D call: TRBD2 (5 bases). CDR1 and CDR2 from the germline V gene are LGHDT and YNNKEL (reference sequence). Trimming pared 4 bases from V and 2 bases from J, leaving 10 bases between. The CDR3 is made up of 14 amino acids. Written as DNA, the CDR3 is TGTGCCAGCAGCCCGGGAACCTACACAGATACGCAGTATTTT. This sequence encodes CASSPGTYTDTQYF.

The chain combines TRBV27 with TRBJ1-5; possibly TRBD1 for D (5 bases). Germline assignment: CDR1 MNHEY and CDR2 SMNVEV (reference sequence). CDR3 length equals 14 residues. Trimming cost V 3 bases and J 3 bases, with 9 bases left between them. The CDR3 nucleotides are TGTGCCAGCAGTTTGTCGGGGGACAATCAGCCCCAGCATTTT. It yields the protein CASSLSGDNQPQHF.

The rearrangement joins TRBV10-3 to TRBJ2-1; 7 bases align to TRBD2. There are 14 residues in the CDR3. The V and J ends lost 7 bases and 8 bases, in that order; junction bases with no gene match: 11. From germline, CDR1 is ENHRY and CDR2 SYGVKD. CDR3 DNA sequence: TGTGCCATCATGGGAGTGGGAGGGCCCGATGAGCAGTTCTTC. Its translation: CAIMGVGGPDEQFF.

The rearrangement links TRBV7-2 to TRBJ2-1, with 8 nucleotides matching TRBD2. CDR1 and CDR2 (germline): SGHTA, FQGNSA. The CDR3 has 13 residues. V lost 5 bases and J lost 12; bases outside the gene matches: 9. In nucleotides, the CDR3 is TGTGCCAGCAGCCCACCGGGACTAGTCGGGCAGTTCTTC. Its translation is CASSPPGLVGQFF. The full variable domain, completed using reference TRBV7-2 and TRBJ2-1, is GAGVSQSPSNKVTEKGKDVELRCDPISGHTALYWYRQSLGQGLEFLIYFQGNSAPDKSGLPSDRFSAERTGGSVSTLTIQRTQQEDSAVYLCASSPPGLVGQFFGPGTRLTVL.

The V and J genes are TRBV28 and TRBJ2-1; 7 bases line up with TRBD1. The ends lost 5 bases at V and 9 bases at J; junction bases unmatched: 7. The CDR3 is 13 amino acids. Germline-derived CDR1 and CDR2 are MDHEN and SYDVKM. The CDR3 DNA is TGTGCCAGCAGTCCCCCAGGGACAGCTGAGCAGTTCTTC. Translating gives CASSPPGTAEQFF. The variable domain in full, completed from reference TRBV28 and TRBJ2-1, reads DVKVTQSSRYLVKRTGEKVFLECVQDMDHENMFWYRQDPGLGLRLIYFSYDVKMKEKGDIPEGYSVSREKKERFSLILESASTNQTSMYLCASSPPGTAEQFFGPGTRLTVL.

The V call is TRBV5-1, the J call TRBJ2-1; 9 positions agree with TRBD1. Germline lookup yields CDR1 SGHRS and CDR2 YFSETQ. This CDR3 contains 15 residues. J was trimmed by 8 bases and V by 0 bases; bases with no gene match: 6. The CDR3 DNA is TGCGCCAGCAGCTTGGGTGGGACAGGGAGGTATGAGCAGTTCTTC. Residues: CASSLGGTGRYEQFF.

This clone was detected once. This rearrangement joins TRBV9 to TRBJ2-2; D call uncertain. V lost 0 bases and J lost 4, with 10 bases in between. CDR1 is SGDLS, CDR2 YYNGEE, per germline. This CDR3 spans 15 amino acids. CDR3 sequence reads: CASSVGNSFTGELFF. The CDR3 DNA reads as TGTGCCAGCAGCGTAGGTAATAGTTTCACCGGGGAGCTGTTTTTT. Together with reference TRBV9 and TRBJ2-2, the CDR3 gives the full variable domain: DSGVTQTPKHLITATGQRVTLRCSPRSGDLSVYWYQQSLDQGLQFLIQYYNGEERAKGNILERFSAQQFPDLHSELNLSSLELGDSALYFCASSVGNSFTGELFFGEGSRLTVL.

This chain connects TRBV28 to TRBJ2-5; maybe TRBD2 (5 bases). Trimming stripped 2 bases from V and 2 bases from J, with 12 bases between. Germline values: CDR1 MDHEN, CDR2 SYDVKM. This CDR3 is 15 amino acids long. This CDR3 reads CASSLDQRLQETQYF. CDR3 nucleotides: TGTGCCAGCAGTTTAGATCAGCGGCTACAAGAGACCCAGTACTTC. Filled out from reference TRBV28 and TRBJ2-5, the complete variable domain reads DVKVTQSSRYLVKRTGEKVFLECVQDMDHENMFWYRQDPGLGLRLIYFSYDVKMKEKGDIPEGYSVSREKKERFSLILESASTNQTSMYLCASSLDQRLQETQYFGPGTRLLVL.

The genes are TRBV28 and TRBJ1-1; D is undetermined. The germline gives CDR1 MDHEN, CDR2 SYDVKM. V was trimmed by 2 bases and J by 1 base, leaving 11 bases between them. This CDR3 has 15 residues. This chain's CDR3 is CASSLHPGENTEAFF. CDR3 coding DNA: TGTGCCAGCAGTTTACATCCTGGAGAGAACACTGAAGCTTTCTTT.

V usage is TRBV24-1 and J usage is TRBJ2-3, with 10 positions matching TRBD1. Germline CDR1 is KGHDR and CDR2 is SFDVKD. The length of the CDR3 is 16 residues. The ends lost 3 bases at V and 2 bases at J; junction bases unmatched: 4. The CDR3 coding sequence is TGTGCCACCAGTGATAGGACAGGGGGTATCACAGATACGCAGTATTTT. This gives the protein CATSDRTGGITDTQYF.

J is TRBJ1-2 and V is TRBV5-6; D may be TRBD1 (5 bases). Germline V gene lookup returns CDR1 SGHDT and CDR2 YYEEEE. This CDR3 has 12 amino acids. Trimming took 2 bases from V and 11 from J, leaving 13 bases between them. CDR3 DNA sequence: TGTGCCAGCAGCTTTGGGGGGACGCTATACACCTTC. This encodes CASSFGGTLYTF.

The chain is built from TRBV7-9 and TRBJ1-5, with a tentative D call TRBD1 (6 bases). The germline gives CDR1 SEHNR, CDR2 FQNEAQ (reference sequence). Trimming left V 5 bases short and J 4 bases short, with 12 bases between. This CDR3 has 14 residues. CDR3 sequence: CASSIQGMNQPQHF. The CDR3 DNA sequence: TGTGCCAGCAGCATACAGGGCATGAATCAGCCCCAGCATTTT.

The CDR3, as DNA: TGTGCCAGCAGCCAAGACAGGGGAGATTGGCGAGGCTACACCTTC. It translates to CASSQDRGDWRGYTF. The chain employs TRBV14 and TRBJ1-2, with D perhaps TRBD1 (6 bases). V lost 0 bases, J lost 8 bases, and 16 bases lay in between. CDR1 and CDR2 (germline): SGHDN, FVKESK. The CDR3 extends over 15 amino acids.